The 26 T cell receptor beta chains presented below share a single source sample, sequenced in a study of blood T cells in healthy people across ages. Then a second PCR, running about 6 to 11 cycles, was carried out with a sample-barcoded 5' primer and a J-beta primer mix. MiXCR was run by TCRdb on the 5' RACE reads, yielding one entry per CDR3 protein. The sample consists of approximately 760,000 distinct CDR3 sequences, around 25% of them appearing once. The same data also contributed to another study, on T cells of mothers and their children.

Material: blood. All receptors come from a boy between 10 and 17 years old in good health.

Comments on this clonotype: A read error may be the cause here, since a much bigger clone is one base away. The V gene is TRBV12-3 or TRBV12-4, the J gene TRBJ1-4; perhaps TRBD1 as D (5 bases). CDR3 length: 16 amino acids. The CDR3 DNA sequence: TGTGCCAGCACTTTATCTTGGGGGACCCGTAATGAAAAACTGTTTTTT. Its translation: CASTLSWGTRNEKLFF.

A word on this clonotype: The final CDR3 position lacks the conserved phenylalanine or tryptophan, pointing to a likely read error. The V call is TRBV15, the J call TRBJ1-1; weak D call: TRBD1 (6 bases). The V end lost 0 bases, the J end lost 3 bases, and 11 bases lay between the germline ends. Germline V lookup: CDR1 LNHNV, CDR2 YYDKDF (reference sequence). The CDR3 has 15 amino acids. In DNA form, the CDR3 reads TGTGCCACCAGCAGAGAGCGGGGGGCATACACTGAAGCTTTCTTG. Translation gives CATSRERGAYTEAFL.

The V gene is TRBV29-1, the J gene TRBJ2-7, with D tentatively TRBD2 (6 bases). The CDR3 is 11 amino acids. V gave up 4 bases and J gave up 4 bases, with 8 bases separating them. Per germline, CDR1 SQVTM and CDR2 ANQGSEA. The CDR3 DNA sequence: TGCAGCGTTGGCGGGGAGTACGAGCAGTACTTC. Its translation: CSVGGEYEQYF.

This clonotype was seen a handful of times. The chain has TRBV7-2 and TRBJ2-6; weak D call: TRBD2 (7 bases). Trimming took 5 bases from V and 3 from J, leaving 14 bases between them. The CDR3 totals 16 residues. Per the germline V gene, CDR1 is SGHTA and CDR2 is FQGNSA. CDR3 residues: CASSPRGRDGANVLTF. CDR3 in DNA: TGTGCCAGCAGCCCTAGGGGGAGGGATGGGGCCAACGTCCTGACTTTC. Full variable domain (outside the CDR3, taken from reference TRBV7-2 and TRBJ2-6): GAGVSQSPSNKVTEKGKDVELRCDPISGHTALYWYRQSLGQGLEFLIYFQGNSAPDKSGLPSDRFSAERTGGSVSTLTIQRTQQEDSAVYLCASSPRGRDGANVLTFGAGSRLTVL.

This rearrangement joins TRBV29-1 to TRBJ2-7; TRBD1 aligns across 7 bases. The germline CDR1 and CDR2 sequences are SQVTM and ANQGSEA. The CDR3 has 13 residues. Trimming cost V 7 bases and J 2 bases; bases outside gene matches: 8. The CDR3 loop is CSATGPNAYEQYF. CDR3 DNA: TGCAGCGCGACAGGGCCCAATGCCTACGAGCAGTACTTC.

The chain uses TRBV6-1 and TRBJ1-5; possibly TRBD1 for D (6 bases). Germline-derived CDR1 and CDR2 are MNHNS and SASEGT. CDR3 length: 13 residues. The germline V and J ends were trimmed by 8 bases and 2 bases, with 10 bases remaining between them. The CDR3 region is CASRSGGNQPQHF. In DNA, the CDR3 is TGTGCCAGCCGCTCAGGGGGCAATCAGCCCCAGCATTTT.

This chain uses TRBV9 with TRBJ2-1; unclear D gene. V shed 3 bases and J shed 0 bases, with 7 bases lying between them. The CDR3 is 14 amino acids. Germline V gene sequence: CDR1 SGDLS, CDR2 YYNGEE. The CDR3 DNA reads TGTGCCAGCAGCGCTTTTGGCTCCTACAATGAGCAGTTCTTC. Its protein product is CASSAFGSYNEQFF. Complete variable domain (other parts from reference TRBV9 and TRBJ2-1): DSGVTQTPKHLITATGQRVTLRCSPRSGDLSVYWYQQSLDQGLQFLIQYYNGEERAKGNILERFSAQQFPDLHSELNLSSLELGDSALYFCASSAFGSYNEQFFGPGTRLTVL.

The rearrangement uses TRBV18 and TRBJ2-7; 7 bases map to TRBD2. Germline CDR1 and CDR2: KGHSH and LQKENI. Trimming at V came to 2 bases and at J to 2 bases, leaving 6 bases not matched to a gene. The CDR3 is 15 amino acids. The CDR3 loop reads CASSPSRGSPYEQYF. In DNA, the CDR3 is TGTGCCAGCTCACCATCGCGGGGGTCTCCCTACGAGCAGTACTTC.

This clonotype was seen a few times. The chain carries TRBV18 and TRBJ2-3, with 10 bases fitting TRBD1. Germline lookup yields CDR1 KGHSH and CDR2 LQKENI. The V gene end was trimmed by 2 bases and the J gene end by 4 bases; junction bases not matched to a gene: 9. The CDR3 sequence is 17 residues long. The CDR3 DNA follows: TGTGCCAGCTCACCAGGAGACAGGGGGCGCATCGCAGATACGCAGTATTTT. It codes for CASSPGDRGRIADTQYF.

This clonotype came up a few times. V usage is TRBV5-1 and J usage is TRBJ2-3; D is undetermined. CDR1 SGHRS and CDR2 YFSETQ come from the germline V gene. This CDR3 region has 14 residues. V lost 0 bases and J lost 1, with 6 bases in between. The CDR3 DNA is TGCGCCAGCAGCTTGGCGGCAGGCACAGATACGCAGTATTTT. Its translation is CASSLAAGTDTQYF. The full variable domain, with the rest looked up from reference TRBV5-1 and TRBJ2-3, is KAGVTQTPRYLIKTRGQQVTLSCSPISGHRSVSWYQQTPGQGLQFLFEYFSETQRNKGNFPGRFSGRQFSNSRSEMNVSTLELGDSALYLCASSLAAGTDTQYFGPGTRLTVL.

In its sample, this clonotype was seen a few times. V and J are TRBV6-5 and TRBJ2-1, with D unclear. Germline V gives CDR1 MNHEY, CDR2 SVGAGI. With 7 bases removed from V and 5 bases from J, the gap between germline ends came to 12 bases. The CDR3 runs to 13 residues. The CDR3 spells CASTAALNNEQFF. The CDR3 DNA reads as TGTGCCAGCACCGCAGCGTTAAACAATGAGCAGTTCTTC.

This clonotype was seen a few times. The chain has TRBV19 and TRBJ2-5; 7 positions match TRBD2. The assigned J gene may be wrong: the sequence end matches TRBJ2-1 better. This CDR3 has 14 residues. Germline V gives CDR1 LNHDA, CDR2 SQIVND (reference sequence). CDR3 in amino acids: CASLMGRELSEQFF. CDR3 DNA sequence: TGTGCCAGTTTAATGGGGCGGGAGCTGTCTGAGCAGTTCTTC.

The chain employs TRBV19 and TRBJ2-2; D call uncertain. Trimming pared 2 bases from V and 2 bases from J, leaving 6 bases between. The CDR3 is 14 residues long. CDR1 LNHDA and CDR2 SQIVND come from the germline V gene (reference sequence). The CDR3 bases are TGTGCCAGTAGTATAAATCGTAACACCGGGGAGCTGTTTTTT. Its protein product is CASSINRNTGELFF. Filled out from reference TRBV19 and TRBJ2-2, the complete variable domain reads DGGITQSPKYLFRKEGQNVTLSCEQNLNHDAMYWYRQDPGQGLRLIYYSQIVNDFQKGDIAEGYSVSREKKESFPLTVTSAQKNPTAFYLCASSINRNTGELFFGEGSRLTVL.

Only a few counts were recorded for this clonotype. The rearrangement joins TRBV5-1 to TRBJ2-7; D might be TRBD1 (5 bases). V lost 4 bases and J 5 bases, leaving 16 bases between the germline ends. CDR3 length equals 14 residues. Germline V gene data show CDR1 as SGHRS and CDR2 as YFSETQ. CDR3 DNA: TGCGCCAGCAGCCAGGCCCCAGGGATGGACGAGCAGTACTTC. Translating gives CASSQAPGMDEQYF.

The J gene is TRBJ2-7, the V gene TRBV29-1; D gene unclear. Trimming stripped 3 bases from V and 1 base from J, with 10 bases between. From germline, CDR1 is SQVTM and CDR2 ANQGSEA. CDR3 size: 13 residues. CDR3 sequence reads: CSVEPDGSYEQYF. CDR3 nucleotide sequence: TGCAGCGTTGAGCCTGACGGATCCTACGAGCAGTACTTC.

CDR3 nucleotides: TGTGCCAGCAGTTTAATTGGAAATAGTTCACCCCTCCACTTT. It codes for CASSLIGNSSPLHF. The rearrangement joins TRBV27 to TRBJ1-6, with unresolved D. The germline CDR1 and CDR2 sequences are MNHEY and SMNVEV (reference sequence). This CDR3 spans 14 amino acids. V shed 2 bases and J shed 9 bases, with 11 bases lying between them.

The chain is built from TRBV11-2 and TRBJ1-4, with TRBD1 as a possible D gene (6 bases). The germline V gene encodes CDR1 SGHAT and CDR2 FQNNGV. Trimming took off 0 bases at V and 6 bases at J, with 11 bases between the two ends. The CDR3 is made up of 15 amino acids. CDR3 loop: CASSLEGGEDEKLFF. The CDR3 DNA is TGTGCCAGCAGCTTAGAAGGGGGGGAGGATGAAAAACTGTTTTTT.

The J gene is TRBJ1-3, the V gene TRBV4-3; D unclear. V lost 0 bases and J 0 bases, leaving 9 bases between the germline ends. This CDR3 comprises 16 residues. CDR1 and CDR2 from the germline V gene are LGHNA and YSLEER. The CDR3 here is CASSQDRTHSGNTIYF. The CDR3 nucleotides are TGCGCCAGCAGCCAAGATCGGACCCACTCTGGAAACACCATATATTTT.

V is TRBV20-1 and J is TRBJ2-5, with 9 bases lining up with TRBD2. CDR1 is DFQATT, CDR2 SNEGSKA, per germline (reference sequence). This CDR3 contains 15 residues. Trimming removed 6 bases from V and 4 bases from J; junction bases left unmatched: 12. CDR3 DNA sequence: TGCAGTGCCACCCGGGGGGCGGGAGGGGTAGAGACCCAGTACTTC. This gives the protein CSATRGAGGVETQYF.

The DNA for the CDR3 is TGTGCCGTCCTTCGGGCTAGCGGAACCACAGATACGCAGTATTTT. This gives the protein CAVLRASGTTDTQYF. J is TRBJ2-3 and V is TRBV10-3, with 7 bases fitting TRBD2. Germline V gene data show CDR1 as ENHRY and CDR2 as SYGVKD. The CDR3 is 15 amino acids. The V gene end was trimmed by 11 bases and the J gene end by 2 bases; junction bases not matched to a gene: 13.

This clonotype was counted only a few times. The chain links TRBV29-1 to TRBJ2-5; 7 nucleotides line up with TRBD1. Trimming cost V 0 bases and J 4 bases; bases outside gene matches: 5. CDR1 and CDR2 (germline): SQVTM, ANQGSEA. There are 14 residues in the CDR3. DNA of the CDR3: TGCAGCGTTGAAGATCGAACAGGGGTAGAGACCCAGTACTTC. Residues: CSVEDRTGVETQYF. The full variable domain, with the rest looked up from reference TRBV29-1 and TRBJ2-5, is SAVISQKPSRDICQRGTSLTIQCQVDSQVTMMFWYRQQPGQSLTLIATANQGSEATYESGFVIDKFPISRPNLTFSTLTVSNMSPEDSSIYLCSVEDRTGVETQYFGPGTRLLVL.

At least ten counts were recorded for this clonotype. This chain links TRBV29-1 with TRBJ2-3; 7 bases agree with TRBD2. Germline CDR1 reads SQVTM; CDR2 reads ANQGSEA. The CDR3 loop spans 13 amino acids. V trimming: 4 bases; J trimming: 6 bases; junction bases outside the gene matches: 7. In nucleotides, the CDR3 is TGCAGCGTTGGGGGGAGGGCCACCGATACGCAGTATTTT. This gives the protein CSVGGRATDTQYF.

This clonotype was seen a few times. A junction boundary mismatches the germline segment, possibly from a read error. This rearrangement joins TRBV6-2 or TRBV6-3 to TRBJ2-5; 14 positions agree with TRBD2. The CDR3 is 16 amino acids. Germline CDR1 MNHEY, CDR2 SVGEGT. CDR3 DNA: TGTGCCAGCAGTTCGGGACTAGCGGGGGAACAAGAGACCCGGTACTTC. It yields the protein CASSSGLAGEQETRYF.

The gene calls are TRBV11-2 and TRBJ1-4, with D unclear. Germline lookup yields CDR1 SGHAT and CDR2 FQNNGV. CDR3 size: 11 residues. V gave up 9 bases and J gave up 8 bases, with 10 bases separating them. Here the CDR3 DNA reads TGTGCCAGTACGACGGGGGAAAAACTGTTTTTT. It translates to CASTTGEKLFF.

The chain uses TRBV11-2 and TRBJ2-1; 11 nucleotides align to TRBD2. J was trimmed by 5 bases and V by 0 bases; bases with no gene match: 3. Looked up from germline, CDR1 is SGHAT and CDR2 is FQNNGV. CDR3 length: 16 amino acids. CDR3 in DNA: TGTGCCAGCAGCTTAGAACTAGCGGGGGTGAACAATGAGCAGTTCTTC. Amino acid sequence: CASSLELAGVNNEQFF.

This clonotype was counted between two and nine times. This chain joins TRBV7-2 and TRBJ2-7, with D possibly TRBD2 on 6 matching bases. V was clipped by 5 bases and J by 2 bases, with 13 bases between them. The CDR3 spans 14 residues. Germline V gene sequence: CDR1 SGHTA, CDR2 FQGNSA. The CDR3 here is CASSPGGQPYEQYF. DNA of the CDR3: TGTGCCAGCAGCCCCGGGGGTCAGCCCTACGAGCAGTACTTC.